This TCR beta chain is drawn from a study of TIL therapy for anti-PD-1-resistant metastatic lung cancer. In the study overall: Most patients had lung adenocarcinoma.

The libraries were made with immunoSEQ v3. Sequencing used immunoSEQ multiplex PCR; TCRdb keeps in-frame clones, though not all of them. This sample has 36,000 or so clones, with over 70% found just once. Time point: pre-treatment sample, taken before nivolumab and TIL therapy. V was pared by 5 bases and J by 11 bases, with 9 bases of the junction left unmatched. CDR1 and CDR2 from the germline V gene are MNHEY and SVGAGI. CDR3 size: 12 residues. The TCR originated in a person aged 25 to 79 with non-small cell lung cancer. Source: blood, taken at baseline. The J gene is TRBJ2-7, the V gene TRBV6-5; 7 bases are a match to TRBD2. The CDR3 nucleotides read TGTGCCAGCAGTGATCCGGGACTACCTGAGTACTTC. Protein: CASSDPGLPEYF.